A selection of T cell receptor beta chains follows, all from one sample in a study of early T cells in non-severe SARS-CoV-2 infection. TCRdb itself ran the 5' RACE reads through MiXCR, one entry per CDR3 protein. The sample records around 28,000 distinct CDR3 sequences, less than 5% being singletons. The specimen sequenced was whole blood. These receptors all come from an adult who was a healthcare worker with PCR-confirmed SARS-CoV-2 infection or an uninfected control (not recorded which). The CDR3 runs from the conserved cysteine through the conserved F or W. D genes are given only for firm matches. The size of a clone is reported for some rows only, either as once, few or many, or as a class for expanded clones.

J gene: TRBJ2-5
D gene: TRBD2
V gene: TRBV28
clone size: many
CDR3 DNA: TGTGCCAGCAGTCCGACTAGCGCCTCCCAAGAGACCCAGTACTTC
CDR3 protein: CASSPTSASQETQYF

J gene: TRBJ2-7
D gene: -
V gene: TRBV28
clone size: many
CDR3 DNA: TGTGCCAGCAAAGGAAACGAGCAGTACTTC
CDR3 protein: CASKGNEQYF

J gene: TRBJ1-1
D gene: -
V gene: TRBV5-6
clone size: many
CDR3 DNA: TGTGCCAGCTCTCTTCAGGGCGGTGTTCTCAAACGAGCTTTCTTT
CDR3 protein: CASSLQGGVLKRAFF

J gene: TRBJ2-2
D gene: -
V gene: TRBV11-3
clone size: many
CDR3 DNA: TGTGCCAGCAGCTTAACTAGAAGCACCGGGGAGCTGTTTTTT
CDR3 protein: CASSLTRSTGELFF

J gene: TRBJ2-5
D gene: -
V gene: TRBV27
clone size: many
CDR3 DNA: TGTGCCAGCAGTTTAGGGGAACGCGGGACCCAGTACTTC
CDR3 protein: CASSLGERGTQYF

J gene: TRBJ2-3
D gene: TRBD2
V gene: TRBV20-1
clone size: many
CDR3 DNA: TGCAGTGCTAGAATGGGACTAGCGAGTCCAGATACGCAGTATTTT
CDR3 protein: CSARMGLASPDTQYF

J gene: TRBJ2-5
D gene: -
V gene: TRBV18
clone size: -
CDR3 DNA: TGTGCCAGCTCACCCCGAGGGATAGAGACCCAGTACTTC
CDR3 protein: CASSPRGIETQYF

J gene: TRBJ1-1
D gene: TRBD1
V gene: TRBV6-1
clone size: -
CDR3 DNA: TGTGCCAGCAGACAGGGGCGTCGAGACACTGAAGCTTTCTTT
CDR3 protein: CASRQGRRDTEAFF

J gene: TRBJ1-1
D gene: -
V gene: TRBV18
clone size: many
CDR3 DNA: TGTGCCAGCTCACCAGTAAAACAGTTCATGAACACTGAAGCTTTCTTT
CDR3 protein: CASSPVKQFMNTEAFF

J gene: TRBJ2-1
D gene: -
V gene: TRBV29-1
clone size: -
CDR3 DNA: TGCAGCGTTCCAAGGCCCCCGTACAATGAGCAGTTCTTC
CDR3 protein: CSVPRPPYNEQFF

J gene: TRBJ2-7
D gene: TRBD2
V gene: TRBV12-3/TRBV12-4
clone size: few
CDR3 DNA: TGTGCCAGCAGTTGGACTAGCGGGAAGTCCTACGAGCAGTACTTC
CDR3 protein: CASSWTSGKSYEQYF

J gene: TRBJ2-4
D gene: -
V gene: TRBV2
clone size: many
CDR3 DNA: TGTGCCAGCAACAACAGGGAGGGGGACATTCAGTACTTC
CDR3 protein: CASNNREGDIQYF

J gene: TRBJ2-5
D gene: -
V gene: TRBV5-1
clone size: many
CDR3 DNA: TGCGCCAGCAGCGGTACTCGGGACACTCAAGAGACCCAGTACTTC
CDR3 protein: CASSGTRDTQETQYF

J gene: TRBJ2-3
D gene: -
V gene: TRBV6-2/TRBV6-3
clone size: many
CDR3 DNA: TGTGCCAGCAGTGACGGAGGGAGGACGGAATATTTT
CDR3 protein: CASSDGGRTEYF

J gene: TRBJ2-1
D gene: -
V gene: TRBV6-4
clone size: -
CDR3 DNA: TGTGCCAGCAGTGAGACCCTGAGCTCCTACAATGAGCAGTTCTTC
CDR3 protein: CASSETLSSYNEQFF

J gene: TRBJ2-1
D gene: -
V gene: TRBV3-1
clone size: few
CDR3 DNA: TGTGCCAGCAGCCAAGGGGCGGGACCCTCCTACAATGAGCAGTTCTTC
CDR3 protein: CASSQGAGPSYNEQFF

J gene: TRBJ1-2
D gene: TRBD1
V gene: TRBV29-1
clone size: many
CDR3 DNA: TGCAGCGTAGGGACAGGGGAGGACTATGGCTACACCTTC
CDR3 protein: CSVGTGEDYGYTF

J gene: TRBJ2-7
D gene: -
V gene: TRBV28
clone size: many
CDR3 DNA: TGTGCCAGCAGTTCGCCCAGGGACTCCTACGAGCAGTACTTC
CDR3 protein: CASSSPRDSYEQYF

J gene: TRBJ2-1
D gene: -
V gene: TRBV28
clone size: -
CDR3 DNA: TGTGCCAGCAGTTTTCCGGGGCACAATGAGCAGTTCTTC
CDR3 protein: CASSFPGHNEQFF

J gene: TRBJ2-1
D gene: -
V gene: TRBV5-1
clone size: many
CDR3 DNA: TGCGCCAGCAGCCGACAGGGAGGGGGTACCTACAATGAGCAGTTCTTC
CDR3 protein: CASSRQGGGTYNEQFF

J gene: TRBJ2-3
D gene: TRBD2
V gene: TRBV7-2
clone size: few
CDR3 DNA: TGTGCCAGCAGCTTCCTAGCGGGCACAGATACGCAGTATTTT
CDR3 protein: CASSFLAGTDTQYF

J gene: TRBJ2-7
D gene: TRBD1
V gene: TRBV7-9
clone size: many
CDR3 DNA: TGTGCCAGCAGCCCGGGACAGGGGACTGCCTACGAGCAGTACTTC
CDR3 protein: CASSPGQGTAYEQYF

J gene: TRBJ1-6
D gene: TRBD1
V gene: TRBV4-2
clone size: many
CDR3 DNA: TGTGCCAGCAGCCAAGTCACAGGGGGAGGTAATTCACCCCTCCACTTT
CDR3 protein: CASSQVTGGGNSPLHF

J gene: TRBJ1-1
D gene: -
V gene: TRBV5-4
clone size: many
CDR3 DNA: TGTGCCAGCAGCTTGTCGGGGGGCGCAGATACTGAAGCTTTCTTT
CDR3 protein: CASSLSGGADTEAFF

J gene: TRBJ2-4
D gene: -
V gene: TRBV11-2
clone size: many
CDR3 DNA: TGTGCCAGCAGCTTATCCAAAAACATTCAGTACTTC
CDR3 protein: CASSLSKNIQYF

J gene: TRBJ1-2
D gene: -
V gene: TRBV28
clone size: many
CDR3 DNA: TGTGCCAGCAGTTTGCGGGGAGTAGCTAACTATGGCTACACCTTC
CDR3 protein: CASSLRGVANYGYTF

J gene: TRBJ2-7
D gene: -
V gene: TRBV9
clone size: many
CDR3 DNA: TGTGCCAGCAGCCCCTCGGGCAGTAGCGCCTCCTACGAGCAGTACTTC
CDR3 protein: CASSPSGSSASYEQYF

J gene: TRBJ1-1
D gene: -
V gene: TRBV7-2
clone size: few
CDR3 DNA: TGTGCCAGCACCCAAAATCCTCGTGTGACTGAAGCTTTCTTT
CDR3 protein: CASTQNPRVTEAFF

J gene: TRBJ2-7
D gene: -
V gene: TRBV7-2
clone size: few
CDR3 DNA: TGTGCCAGCAGCTTAGGGTCGGGGGACCCCTACGAGCAGTACTTC
CDR3 protein: CASSLGSGDPYEQYF

J gene: TRBJ1-5
D gene: TRBD1
V gene: TRBV18
clone size: many
CDR3 DNA: TGTGCCAGCTCAGAGGGACAGAGTACCAATCAGCCCCAGCATTTT
CDR3 protein: CASSEGQSTNQPQHF

J gene: TRBJ2-5
D gene: -
V gene: TRBV27
clone size: medium-sized
CDR3 DNA: TGTGCCAGCAGTTTGGGCGGCCAGAAGACCCAGTACTTC
CDR3 protein: CASSLGGQKTQYF

J gene: TRBJ1-4
D gene: TRBD1
V gene: TRBV12-3/TRBV12-4
clone size: many
CDR3 DNA: TGTGCCAGCAGTTCGGCACACAGGGGGACCGGAGAACTGTTTTTT
CDR3 protein: CASSSAHRGTGELFF

J gene: TRBJ2-3
D gene: -
V gene: TRBV5-6
clone size: -
CDR3 DNA: TGTGCCAGCAGCTTAAAACAGAACACAGATACGCAGTATTTT
CDR3 protein: CASSLKQNTDTQYF

J gene: TRBJ1-1
D gene: -
V gene: TRBV6-1
clone size: many
CDR3 DNA: TGTGCCAGCAGGGGGCCAGGGACTGAAGCTTTCTTT
CDR3 protein: CASRGPGTEAFF

J gene: TRBJ2-7
D gene: -
V gene: TRBV9
clone size: many
CDR3 DNA: TGTGCCAGCAGCGCGCCGACCGGCTGGGAGCAGTACTTC
CDR3 protein: CASSAPTGWEQYF

J gene: TRBJ2-2
D gene: -
V gene: TRBV28
clone size: many
CDR3 DNA: TGTGCCAGCATAGGACCCCTCACCGGGGAGCTGTTTTTT
CDR3 protein: CASIGPLTGELFF

J gene: TRBJ2-7
D gene: TRBD1
V gene: TRBV25-1
clone size: -
CDR3 DNA: TGTGCCAGCAGTGAAGAGGGGGCGAGGTACGAGCAGTACTTC
CDR3 protein: CASSEEGARYEQYF

J gene: TRBJ2-6
D gene: -
V gene: TRBV19
clone size: many
CDR3 DNA: TGTGCCAGTAGTATATCAGCCAGGGGCCCTGGGGCCAACGTCCTGACTTTC
CDR3 protein: CASSISARGPGANVLTF

J gene: TRBJ1-4
D gene: -
V gene: TRBV7-8
clone size: few
CDR3 DNA: TGTGCCAGCAGCTTATTTACAGCTGCAACTAATGAAAAACTGTTTTTT
CDR3 protein: CASSLFTAATNEKLFF

J gene: TRBJ1-1
D gene: -
V gene: TRBV20-1
clone size: many
CDR3 DNA: TGCAGTGGGAAGGGGCGCAGGAACACTGAAGCTTTCTTT
CDR3 protein: CSGKGRRNTEAFF

J gene: TRBJ2-7
D gene: -
V gene: TRBV28
clone size: many
CDR3 DNA: TGTGCCATCTTTACCCAGGCCCTCGAGCAGTACTTC
CDR3 protein: CAIFTQALEQYF

J gene: TRBJ2-6
D gene: -
V gene: TRBV6-6
clone size: many
CDR3 DNA: TGTGCCAGCAGCGGGACCGGGACTGGGGCCAACGTCCTGACTTTC
CDR3 protein: CASSGTGTGANVLTF

J gene: TRBJ2-3
D gene: TRBD2
V gene: TRBV20-1
clone size: few
CDR3 DNA: TGCAGTGCTCTGGGGCTAGCGGGAGGGCGAAGAGATACGCAGTATTTT
CDR3 protein: CSALGLAGGRRDTQYF

J gene: TRBJ2-1
D gene: -
V gene: TRBV9
clone size: many
CDR3 DNA: TGTGCCAGCAGCGTAGCTACGGGAAATGAGCAGTTCTTC
CDR3 protein: CASSVATGNEQFF

J gene: TRBJ2-1
D gene: -
V gene: TRBV4-1
clone size: many
CDR3 DNA: TGCGCCAGCAGCCCGGGACTTTCCCATGAGCAGTTCTTC
CDR3 protein: CASSPGLSHEQFF

J gene: TRBJ2-3
D gene: TRBD2
V gene: TRBV29-1
clone size: few
CDR3 DNA: TGCAGCGTCTCCGGGACTAGCGGGAGGGATACGCAGTATTTT
CDR3 protein: CSVSGTSGRDTQYF